This is a list of T cell receptor beta chains from one sample in a study of blood T cell repertoires in COVID-19. Assay: immunoSEQ multiplex PCR; the TCRdb copy retains only in-frame clones and omits some. The sample shows about 410,000 clones, 90% of them seen only once. The specimen was PBMCs or T cells enriched from blood (not recorded which). The receptors derive from a young man who had recovered from COVID-19. CDR3s include the opening cysteine and the closing phenylalanine or tryptophan. The D gene is left open where the match is weak. Not every row has a clone size; where given, it reads once, few, many or a size class.

v_gene	j_gene	d_gene	abundance	CDR3nt	CDR3aa
TRBV30	TRBJ2-7	NA	NA	TGTGCCTGGAGTGTAGGGGGGGCGTCCTACGAGCAGTACTTC	CAWSVGGASYEQYF
TRBV5-1	TRBJ1-6	TRBD1	NA	TGCGCCAGCAGCTTGGTGGACAGGGATAATTCACCCCTCCACTTT	CASSLVDRDNSPLHF
TRBV7-8	TRBJ1-5	NA	once	TGTGCCAGCAGCTTAACGGGAGGGGAACGCAATCAGCCCCAGCATTTT	CASSLTGGERNQPQHF
TRBV19	TRBJ1-2	NA	NA	TGTGCCAGTAGGGAACTGGGGGCTTCAAACTATGGCTACACCTTC	CASRELGASNYGYTF
TRBV11-2	TRBJ2-7	NA	NA	TGTGCCAGCCGCGGGTTACGTTCGGCCGTGTACGAGCAGTACTTC	CASRGLRSAVYEQYF
TRBV2	TRBJ1-5	NA	NA	TGTGCCAGCAGTCGAATTGATATCGGGAGACCCTATGGCAATCAGCCCCAGCATTTT	CASSRIDIGRPYGNQPQHF
TRBV7-9	TRBJ2-1	NA	NA	TGTGCCAGCAGCTTATGGTTGGGACCCGGGGGTAATGAGCAGTTCTTC	CASSLWLGPGGNEQFF
TRBV20-1	TRBJ1-2	NA	NA	TGCAGTGCTAGCGAGGCCACCTTC	CSASEATF
TRBV19	TRBJ1-5	NA	once	TGTGCCACCTCCTGGGGAGGTATTGGCCCCGGTAATCAGCCCCAGCATTTT	CATSWGGIGPGNQPQHF
TRBV19	TRBJ2-1	NA	NA	TGTGCCAGTAGTACCACGCGACAGAATGAGCAGTTCTTC	CASSTTRQNEQFF
TRBV6-5	TRBJ1-1	NA	NA	TGTGCCAGCAGTACCCCAGGGCCGACTTTCTTT	CASSTPGPTFF
TRBV3-1/TRBV3-2	TRBJ1-2	NA	NA	TGTGCCAGCAGCCAAGCGAGGGGCTACACCTTC	CASSQARGYTF
TRBV2	TRBJ1-5	NA	NA	TGTGCCAGCAGAGCCACTAATCAGCCCCAGCATTTT	CASRATNQPQHF
TRBV10-3	TRBJ1-2	NA	few	TGTGCCATACAGGAGAACTATGGCTACACCTTC	CAIQENYGYTF
TRBV24-1	TRBJ2-1	TRBD2	NA	TGTGCCACAAGAGCGGGGGGGGTTAATGAGCAGTTCTTC	CATRAGGVNEQFF
TRBV6-5	TRBJ1-2	TRBD1	NA	TGTGCCAGCAGTCTTAGGGGGCCGGGCTATGGCTACACCTTC	CASSLRGPGYGYTF
TRBV30	TRBJ1-6	TRBD1	once	TGTGCCTGGAGTCCGGCCGGGACAGTGAATTCACCCCTCCACTTT	CAWSPAGTVNSPLHF
TRBV28	TRBJ1-2	TRBD1	NA	TGTGCCAGCAGTATCAGACAGGGGGGGTATGGCTACACCTTC	CASSIRQGGYGYTF
TRBV20-1	TRBJ2-3	NA	NA	TGCAGTGCGCGACAGACAGATACGCAGTATTTT	CSARQTDTQYF
TRBV5-5	TRBJ2-2	NA	NA	TGTGCCAGCAGCTTGGTACCCAGGAACACCGGGGAGCTGTTTTTT	CASSLVPRNTGELFF
TRBV5-1	TRBJ2-1	NA	NA	TGCGCCAGCAGCCCGGGAAATAAGAGTGAGCAGTTCTTC	CASSPGNKSEQFF
TRBV19	TRBJ2-2	NA	NA	TGTGCCAGTAGTATCGTGTCGGGCAGGGCCACCGGGGAGCTGTTTTTT	CASSIVSGRATGELFF
TRBV5-1	TRBJ1-1	NA	once	TGCGCCAGCAGTACGACATGGAACACTGAAGCTTTCTTT	CASSTTWNTEAFF
TRBV19	TRBJ1-2	TRBD1	NA	TGTGCCAGTAGTATCCAGGACAGGGCCCTTGGCTACACCTTC	CASSIQDRALGYTF
TRBV7-2	TRBJ2-7	NA	NA	TGTGCCAGCCGGGATACGAGCTCCTACGAGCAGTACTTC	CASRDTSSYEQYF
TRBV10-3	TRBJ2-6	NA	NA	TGTGCCATCAGTGGAGAAGAGGGCACCCCTGGGGCCAACGTCCTGACTTTC	CAISGEEGTPGANVLTF
TRBV12-5	TRBJ1-5	NA	NA	TGTGCTAGTGGTTTGGGAGGTTATAGCAATCAGCCCCAGCATTTT	CASGLGGYSNQPQHF
TRBV5-4	TRBJ2-3	NA	NA	TGTGCCAGCAGCCGACCTAGCGTTTCGGGCACAGATACGCAGTATTTT	CASSRPSVSGTDTQYF
TRBV10-1	TRBJ1-1	NA	NA	TGCACCAACCCGAAAGGGCCCCGGACAGTTCCTGAAGCTTTCTTT	CTNPKGPRTVPEAFF
TRBV28	TRBJ1-1	NA	NA	TGTGCCAGCAGTTTAGGGGTCAGGGGAAAAGCTTTCTTT	CASSLGVRGKAFF
TRBV3-1/TRBV3-2	TRBJ2-3	NA	NA	TGTGCCAGCAGCCAAGATTCGGGGGAGCCTAACACAGATACGCAGTATTTT	CASSQDSGEPNTDTQYF
TRBV5-3	TRBJ1-1	NA	NA	TGTGCCAGAAGCTTGGGCGGGAGATTGAACACTGAAGCTTTCTTT	CARSLGGRLNTEAFF
TRBV3-1/TRBV3-2	TRBJ2-6	NA	NA	TGTGCCAGCAGCACCGCAGGGGCTGGGGCCAACGTCCTGACTTTC	CASSTAGAGANVLTF
TRBV28	TRBJ1-5	TRBD1	NA	TGTGCCAGCAGTTCGCACGGACAGGGCAATCAGCCCCAGCATTTT	CASSSHGQGNQPQHF
TRBV7-9	TRBJ2-3	NA	NA	TGTGCCAGCAGCCGCGCCGTAGCGGGCACAGATACGCAGTATTTT	CASSRAVAGTDTQYF
TRBV30	TRBJ1-1	TRBD1	few	TGTGCCTGGACCGCCGGGGACAGATTGAACACTGAAGCTTTCTTT	CAWTAGDRLNTEAFF
TRBV4-1	TRBJ2-7	TRBD2	few	TGCGCCAGCAGCCAGAAGCGGGGGAGCTCCTACGAGCAGTACTTC	CASSQKRGSSYEQYF
TRBV27	TRBJ1-6	TRBD1	NA	TGTGCCAGCAGTTTCCTAGGGACAGTCGTGTCACCCCTCCACTTT	CASSFLGTVVSPLHF
TRBV29-1	TRBJ1-1	NA	few	TGCAGCGTTGAGTCCAGCCGACTACACACTGAAGCTTTCTTT	CSVESSRLHTEAFF
TRBV2	TRBJ1-3	NA	NA	TGTGCCAGCAGAGTCGACAGTGGAAACACCATATATTTT	CASRVDSGNTIYF
TRBV27	TRBJ2-4	TRBD2	NA	TGTGCCAGCAGTCCCTCCCCTAGCGGGGTGAAAAACATTCAGTACTTC	CASSPSPSGVKNIQYF
TRBV3-1/TRBV3-2	TRBJ2-7	TRBD2	NA	TGTGCCAGCAGCCAAGCCTATAGCGGGGTGCCCTACGAGCAGTACTTC	CASSQAYSGVPYEQYF
TRBV2	TRBJ1-5	NA	NA	TGTGCCAGCACAGACAGCTATAGCAATCAGCCCCAGCATTTT	CASTDSYSNQPQHF
TRBV3-1/TRBV3-2	TRBJ1-3	NA	NA	TGTGCCAGCAGCTTTCACCGGAACACCATATATTTT	CASSFHRNTIYF
TRBV18	TRBJ1-1	NA	NA	TGTGCCAGCTCACCTGGTGGACTCACTGAAGCTTTCTTT	CASSPGGLTEAFF
TRBV27	TRBJ2-7	TRBD2	NA	TGTGCCAGCAGTTTTTATAGGCTAGCGGGAGGCCTCCATGGCTACGAGCAGTACTTC	CASSFYRLAGGLHGYEQYF
TRBV5-1	TRBJ2-1	NA	NA	TGCGCCAGCAGCCCCATTACTCTGAATGAGCAGTTCTTC	CASSPITLNEQFF
TRBV24-1	TRBJ2-3	TRBD1	NA	TGTGCCACCAGTGATTTTGGGACAGGCACAGATACGCAGTATTTT	CATSDFGTGTDTQYF
TRBV7-3	TRBJ1-1	NA	NA	TGTGCCAGCAGCTTCGGCGGAGCGAACACTGAAGCTTTCTTT	CASSFGGANTEAFF
TRBV18	TRBJ1-2	NA	NA	TGTGCCAGCTCAGGGGACACTTGGTATGGCTACACCTTC	CASSGDTWYGYTF